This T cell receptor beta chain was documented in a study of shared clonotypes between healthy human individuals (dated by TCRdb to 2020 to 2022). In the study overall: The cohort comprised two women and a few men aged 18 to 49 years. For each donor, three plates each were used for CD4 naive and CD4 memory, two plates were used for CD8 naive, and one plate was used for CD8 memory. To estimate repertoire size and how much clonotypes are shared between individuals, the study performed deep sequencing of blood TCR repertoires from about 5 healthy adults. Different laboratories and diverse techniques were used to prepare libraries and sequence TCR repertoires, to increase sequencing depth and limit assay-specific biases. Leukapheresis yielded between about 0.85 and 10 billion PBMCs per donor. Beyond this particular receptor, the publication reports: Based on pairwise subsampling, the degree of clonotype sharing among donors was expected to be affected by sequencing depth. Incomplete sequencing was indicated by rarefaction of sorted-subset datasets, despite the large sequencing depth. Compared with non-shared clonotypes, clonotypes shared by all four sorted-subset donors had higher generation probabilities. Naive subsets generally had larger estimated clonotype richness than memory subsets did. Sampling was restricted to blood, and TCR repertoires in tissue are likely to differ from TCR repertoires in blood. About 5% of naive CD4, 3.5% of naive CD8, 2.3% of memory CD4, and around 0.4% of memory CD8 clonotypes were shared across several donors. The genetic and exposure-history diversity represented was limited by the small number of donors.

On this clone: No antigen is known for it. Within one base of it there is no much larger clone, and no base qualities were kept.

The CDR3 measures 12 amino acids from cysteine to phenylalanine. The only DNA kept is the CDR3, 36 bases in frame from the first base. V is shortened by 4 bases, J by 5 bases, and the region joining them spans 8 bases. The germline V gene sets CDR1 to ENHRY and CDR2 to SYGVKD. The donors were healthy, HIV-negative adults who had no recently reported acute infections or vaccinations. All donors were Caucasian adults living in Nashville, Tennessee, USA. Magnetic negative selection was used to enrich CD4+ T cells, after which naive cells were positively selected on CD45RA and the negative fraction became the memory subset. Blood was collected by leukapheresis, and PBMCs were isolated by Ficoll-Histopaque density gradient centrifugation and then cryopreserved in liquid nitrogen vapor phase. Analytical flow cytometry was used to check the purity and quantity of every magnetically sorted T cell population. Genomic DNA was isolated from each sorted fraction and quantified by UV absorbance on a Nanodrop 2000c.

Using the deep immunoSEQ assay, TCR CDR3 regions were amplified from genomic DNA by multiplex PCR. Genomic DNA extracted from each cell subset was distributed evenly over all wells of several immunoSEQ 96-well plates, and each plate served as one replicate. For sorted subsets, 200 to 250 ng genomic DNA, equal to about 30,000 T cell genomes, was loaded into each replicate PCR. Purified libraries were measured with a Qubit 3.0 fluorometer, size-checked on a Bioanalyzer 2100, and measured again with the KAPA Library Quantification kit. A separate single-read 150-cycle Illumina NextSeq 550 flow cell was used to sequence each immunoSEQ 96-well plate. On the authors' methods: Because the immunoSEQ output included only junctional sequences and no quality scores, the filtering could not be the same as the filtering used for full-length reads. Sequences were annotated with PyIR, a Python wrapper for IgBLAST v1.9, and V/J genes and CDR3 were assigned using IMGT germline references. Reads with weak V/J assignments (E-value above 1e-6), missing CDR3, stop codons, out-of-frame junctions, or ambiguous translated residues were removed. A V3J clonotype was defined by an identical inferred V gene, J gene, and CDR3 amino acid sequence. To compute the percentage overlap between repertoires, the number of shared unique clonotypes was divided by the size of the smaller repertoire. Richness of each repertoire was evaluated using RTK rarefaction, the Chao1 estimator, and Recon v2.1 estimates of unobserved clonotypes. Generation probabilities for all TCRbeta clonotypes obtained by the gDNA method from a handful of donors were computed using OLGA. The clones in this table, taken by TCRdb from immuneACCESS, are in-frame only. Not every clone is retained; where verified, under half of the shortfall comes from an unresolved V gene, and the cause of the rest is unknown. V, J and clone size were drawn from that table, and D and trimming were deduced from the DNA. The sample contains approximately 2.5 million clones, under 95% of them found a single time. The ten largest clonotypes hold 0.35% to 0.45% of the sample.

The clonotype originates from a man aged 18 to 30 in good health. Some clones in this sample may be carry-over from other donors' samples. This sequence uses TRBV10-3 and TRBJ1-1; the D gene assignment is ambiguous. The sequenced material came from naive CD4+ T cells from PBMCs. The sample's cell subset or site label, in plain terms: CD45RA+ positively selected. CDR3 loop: CAISGHVTEAFF. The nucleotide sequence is TGTGCCATCAGTGGCCATGTGACTGAAGCTTTCTTT.